This entry lists 5 T cell receptor beta chains sequenced from one sample in a study of blood T cell repertoires in COVID-19. Sequenced by immunoSEQ multiplex PCR; TCRdb stores in-frame clones only, minus some. Here the sample spans approximately 100,000 clones, under 75% being singletons. The source material was peripheral blood. These receptors all come from an elderly man with acute or convalescent COVID-19.

The gene calls are TRBV6-2 or TRBV6-3 and TRBJ2-2, with TRBD2 identical over 10 bases. Germline CDR1 MNHEY, CDR2 SVGEGT. This CDR3 is 16 amino acids long. The V and J ends lost 0 bases and 6 bases, in that order; junction bases with no gene match: 4. Here the CDR3 DNA reads TGTGCCAGCAGTTACTCGTTAGCGGGAGGAGCCGGGGAGCTGTTTTTT. Amino acids: CASSYSLAGGAGELFF.

The genes are TRBV9 and TRBJ2-5; D is possibly TRBD1 (6 bases). V dropped 4 bases and J dropped 5 bases, with 18 bases sitting between them. The germline gives CDR1 SGDLS, CDR2 YYNGEE. The CDR3 has 15 amino acids. The CDR3 DNA reads TGTGCCAGCAGCCATGTATCGGACAGCTTCGAGACCCAGTACTTC. Its protein is CASSHVSDSFETQYF.

The chain joins TRBV28 to TRBJ1-1; a weak D match, TRBD1 (6 bases). This CDR3 region has 16 residues. The V and J ends lost 5 bases and 3 bases respectively, with 19 bases between them. The V gene's germline CDR1 is MDHEN and CDR2 SYDVKM. The CDR3 is CASSRTSGGRHTEAFF. CDR3 nucleotides: TGTGCCAGCAGTCGCACCAGCGGGGGCAGACACACTGAAGCTTTCTTT.

This clone was found a few times. The chain uses TRBV6-5 and TRBJ2-3; 12 bases map to TRBD2. CDR3 length equals 15 residues. Germline CDR1 is MNHEY and CDR2 is SVGAGI. Losses at the gene ends were 8 bases for V and 0 bases for J; bases not matched to a gene: 3. Written as DNA, the CDR3 is TGTGCCAGCCTACTAGCGGGAGGTAGCACAGATACGCAGTATTTT. Translated, it gives CASLLAGGSTDTQYF.

The sample holds a few counts of this clone. The chain recombines TRBV19 with TRBJ2-2; 14 bases map to TRBD2. Germline-derived CDR1 and CDR2 are LNHDA and SQIVND (reference sequence). V was clipped by 8 bases and J by 7 bases; unmatched bases: 9. The length of the CDR3 is 16 residues. CDR3 in amino acids: CASGLAGGIGGGELFF. DNA of the CDR3: TGTGCCAGTGGACTAGCGGGAGGAATCGGGGGCGGGGAGCTGTTTTTT.